The clone carrying this TCR beta chain was picked up many times. This specimen comes from a study of T cells in Graves' hyperthyroidism and ophthalmopathy. It was RNA transcripts that yielded the amplified TCR beta CDR3 regions. When the TCR CDR3 underwent first-round RT-PCR, the HTBI primer set was used. A single record per CDR3 protein comes from TCRdb applying MiXCR to the multiplex PCR reads. The table has about 420,000 distinct CDR3 sequences, 12% to 15% seen once. Trimming pared 3 bases from V and 1 base from J, leaving 21 bases between. Germline CDR1 reads KGHSH; CDR2 reads LQKENI. The CDR3 length is 18 residues. With a duration under 2 months, the hyperthyroidism was newly diagnosed in patients aged 18 to 65. Exclusion followed for patients with uncontrolled infection, other autoimmune disease, pregnancy or lactation. Diagnosis rested on symptoms, serum thyroxine and TRAb, thyroid ultrasound, and orbital computed tomography. Fresh peripheral blood, approximately 9.7 ml, was the source of the PBMCs.

The chain is built from TRBV18 and TRBJ1-1; maybe TRBD1 (5 bases). Sequencing used blood. This sequence was found in a woman aged 18 to 35 with Graves' hyperthyroidism. CDR3 DNA: TGTGCCAGCTCACCCAGGGCGCAGGGTGTTATGACGAACACTGAAGCTTTCTTT. Amino acid sequence: CASSPRAQGVMTNTEAFF.